This T cell receptor (beta chain) was observed in a study of technical replicates of blood from a handful of donors. Trimming removed 9 bases from V and 3 bases from J, with 13 bases in between. The germline V gene has CDR1 LNHNV and CDR2 YYDKDF (reference sequence). This CDR3 contains 13 residues. TCRdb's copy holds only in-frame clones and misses some; the assay was immunoSEQ multiplex PCR. The table records tens of thousands of clones, around 94% of them present only once. The sample comprised T cells isolated from PBMCs. The chain links TRBV15 to TRBJ2-3; tentatively, D is TRBD2 (6 bases). The TCR originated in a human donor in good health. In nucleotides, the CDR3 is TGTGCCACTCAGCTTGCGGGGACAGATACGCAGTATTTT. Translating it yields CATQLAGTDTQYF.